These T cell receptor beta chains were read from a single sample in a study of T-cell reconstitution after alpha-beta-depleted transplantation in children. TCRdb passed the PCR reads through MiXCR, listing each CDR3 protein once. The sample yields over 400,000 distinct CDR3 sequences, around 13% seen once. This specimen consisted of PBMCs from the stem cell graft donor, obtained from the stem cell graft. Receptors were obtained from a human donor who donated a stem cell graft to a child with combined immunodeficiency. Each CDR3 is given with its conserved first and last residue. A D gene is named only where the DNA matches it firmly. Only part of the rows carry a size: once, few, many, or a class if the clone is expanded.

j_call d_call clone_size v_call cdr3_aa cdr3_nt
TRBJ2-2 NA NA TRBV5-5 CASSLQLDLSTGELFF TGTGCCAGCAGCTTGCAGCTGGACCTTTCCACCGGGGAGCTGTTTTTT
TRBJ1-1 NA few TRBV3-1 CASSQERSRNTEAFF TGTGCCAGCAGCCAAGAGCGCTCGAGGAACACTGAAGCTTTCTTT
TRBJ2-1 TRBD2 many TRBV12-3/TRBV12-4 CASSLVGLAGSNEQFF TGTGCCAGCAGTCTAGTGGGACTAGCGGGAAGCAATGAGCAGTTCTTC
TRBJ2-1 NA few TRBV9 CASSAREKSYNEQFF TGTGCCAGCAGCGCCCGGGAGAAGTCCTACAATGAGCAGTTCTTC
TRBJ2-3 NA NA TRBV5-1 CASSYTPLRPDTQYF TGCGCCAGCAGCTATACTCCCCTAAGGCCCGATACGCAGTATTTT
TRBJ2-7 TRBD2 many TRBV28 CASSPPSGVGREQYF TGTGCCAGCAGTCCCCCTAGCGGGGTAGGGCGCGAGCAGTACTTC
TRBJ2-1 NA many TRBV10-3 CAISETGRVYNEQFF TGTGCCATCAGTGAAACAGGTAGAGTCTACAATGAGCAGTTCTTC
TRBJ1-6 TRBD1 few TRBV7-3 CASSFDRDSPLHF TGTGCCAGCAGCTTTGACAGGGACTCACCCCTCCACTTT
TRBJ2-7 TRBD1 NA TRBV3-1 CASSQKPLWDSYEQYF TGTGCCAGCAGCCAAAAACCCCTATGGGACAGCTACGAGCAGTACTTC
TRBJ2-1 NA NA TRBV4-3 CASSQLVRGPQLEQFF TGCGCCAGCAGCCAATTGGTGAGGGGCCCGCAACTTGAGCAGTTCTTC
TRBJ1-1 NA many TRBV11-2 CASSLVGGEAFF TGTGCCAGCAGCTTGGTGGGGGGCGAAGCTTTCTTT
TRBJ2-7 NA few TRBV6-5 CASTGASYEQYF TGTGCCAGCACTGGCGCCTCCTACGAGCAGTACTTC
TRBJ2-3 NA many TRBV7-3 CASSLIGTDTQYF TGTGCTAGCAGCTTAATTGGGACAGATACGCAGTATTTT
TRBJ2-3 NA NA TRBV3-1 CASSQLADTQYF TGTGCCAGCAGCCAACTCGCAGATACGCAGTATTTT
TRBJ2-7 NA NA TRBV6-2/TRBV6-3 CASAPLTGSSYEQYF TGTGCCAGCGCCCCCCTGACGGGCAGCTCCTACGAGCAGTACTTC
TRBJ2-5 NA few TRBV3-1 CASSRVEQSTQYF TGTGCCAGCAGCCGGGTAGAACAATCGACCCAGTACTTC
TRBJ2-1 NA many TRBV12-3/TRBV12-4 CASSLEWSAGGANNEQFF TGTGCCAGCAGTTTAGAATGGTCGGCCGGCGGGGCAAACAATGAGCAGTTCTTC
TRBJ2-2 NA NA TRBV3-1 CASSQENSYTGELFF TGTGCCAGCAGCCAAGAAAACAGTTACACCGGGGAGCTGTTTTTT
TRBJ2-7 TRBD1 NA TRBV12-3/TRBV12-4 CASSAPDRDYEQYF TGTGCCAGCAGTGCTCCGGACAGGGATTACGAGCAGTACTTC
TRBJ2-1 TRBD2 many TRBV7-6 CASSQPRGGSYNEQFF TGTGCCAGCAGTCAACCCCGGGGGGGCTCCTACAATGAGCAGTTCTTC
TRBJ1-5 NA few TRBV7-2 CASSLGPAGLNQPQHF TGTGCCAGCAGCTTGGGGCCCGCCGGACTCAATCAGCCCCAGCATTTT
TRBJ1-2 TRBD1 NA TRBV7-2 CASSLSDRGLVGYGYTF TGTGCCAGCAGCTTATCGGACAGGGGACTTGTAGGCTATGGCTACACCTTC
TRBJ2-3 NA NA TRBV11-1 CASSSPRTGEGSTDTQYF TGTGCCAGCAGCTCCCCGCGGACGGGAGAAGGTAGCACAGATACGCAGTATTTT
TRBJ2-1 NA NA TRBV11-2 CASSPWASYNEQFF TGTGCCAGCAGTCCATGGGCCAGCTACAATGAGCAGTTCTTC
TRBJ2-1 NA many TRBV5-1 CASSLGQKYNEQFF TGCGCCAGCAGCTTGGGACAGAAATACAATGAGCAGTTCTTC
TRBJ2-4 NA few TRBV12-3/TRBV12-4 CASIGAPSNIQYF TGTGCCAGCATAGGGGCCCCCTCGAACATTCAGTACTTC
TRBJ2-3 TRBD2 few TRBV11-2 CASTSPDRVAGRVGTDTQYF TGTGCCAGCACCTCTCCTGACCGGGTAGCGGGGAGAGTGGGCACAGATACGCAGTATTTT
TRBJ2-2 NA many TRBV12-3/TRBV12-4 CASSFVGDTGELFF TGTGCCAGCAGTTTTGTGGGAGACACCGGGGAGCTGTTTTTT